This T cell receptor (beta chain) was sequenced during a study of blood T cell repertoires in COVID-19 (dated by TCRdb to 2018 to 2021). A note on the overall study: The collaborator samples originated in the United States, Italy and Spain and spanned the acute and convalescent phases of COVID-19. The prospective study material was composed of cDNA or gDNA derived from T cells, B-cell-depleted T cells, or PBMCs. Deeply sampled blood TCRbeta repertoires from subjects exposed to, actively infected with, or recovered from COVID-19 were included in the dataset. The repertoires were released in a freely available public database intended as a resource for research on the immune response to SARS-CoV-2. The samples were drawn from two sources: the first 160 participants of the ongoing ImmuneRACE study, and 1,200 or so subjects contributed by 6 global collaborators. Sample metadata almost always included a de-identified subject ID, COVID-19 status, age in years and sex. Where available, HLA class I and class II types were obtained from metadata supplied by the sample provider rather than from assay-based typing. Broad study findings and their caveats: Clinical and demographic metadata were provided uncurated, with the amount varying by source and participant.

About this clone: Which antigen it targets is not known. No much larger clone exists at a distance of one base, and base qualities are not known.

Collaborating institutions collected whole blood in K2EDTA tubes following their own protocols. Collaborator samples were shipped for TCRbeta analysis as frozen whole blood, isolated PBMCs, or DNA extracted from either sample type. The immunoSEQ Assay, a bias-controlled multiplex PCR, was used to amplify TCRbeta CDR3 regions from genomic DNA. The published analysis was carried out like this. Within the assay, amplification of reference gene primers was used to estimate how many nucleated cells each sample contained. To quantify the absolute abundance of each unique TCRbeta CDR3 rearrangement, sequence reads were collapsed and filtered. Productive Simpson clonality was computed per sample as the square root of Simpson's diversity index over productive rearrangements. Not all clones reach the TCRdb copy of this immuneACCESS table, which keeps in-frame sequences only. Checked studies attribute under half of the gap to unresolved V genes and leave the rest unexplained. D and trimming were read from the DNA, whereas the V and J calls and clone size are those reported in that table. The sample includes roughly 350,000 clones, with 75% to 90% observed a single time. Under 4% of the sample lies in the top ten.

CDR1 MGHRA and CDR2 YSYEKL are derived from the germline V gene. Taken from cysteine to phenylalanine, the CDR3 has 16 residues. Only the CDR3 DNA stays, 48 bases, in frame from base 1. The trim is 1 base for V and 10 bases for J, with a gap of 17 bases between the germline ends. In this chain, TRBV4-1 is recombined with TRBJ1-6, and perhaps TRBD1 as D gene, on 5 matching bases. Sample: peripheral blood. The clonotype comes from a young woman with acute or convalescent COVID-19. The DNA sequence is as follows: TGCGCCAGCAGCCAAGCCCCCCTAGGACAATACTCACCCCTCCACTTT. It translates to CASSQAPLGQYSPLHF.